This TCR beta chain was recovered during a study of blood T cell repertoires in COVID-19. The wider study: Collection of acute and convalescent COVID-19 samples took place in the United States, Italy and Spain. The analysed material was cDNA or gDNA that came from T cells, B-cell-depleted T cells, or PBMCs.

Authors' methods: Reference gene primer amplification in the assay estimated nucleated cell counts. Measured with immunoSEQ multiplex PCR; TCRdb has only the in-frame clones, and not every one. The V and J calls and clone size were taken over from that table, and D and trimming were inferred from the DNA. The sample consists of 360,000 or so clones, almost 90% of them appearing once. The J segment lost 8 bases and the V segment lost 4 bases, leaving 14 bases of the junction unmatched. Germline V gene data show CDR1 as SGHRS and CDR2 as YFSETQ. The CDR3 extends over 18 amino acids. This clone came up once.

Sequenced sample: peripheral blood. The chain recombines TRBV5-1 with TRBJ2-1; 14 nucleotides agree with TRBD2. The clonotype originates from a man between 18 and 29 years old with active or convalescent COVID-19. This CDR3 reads CASSTGLAGGHVLYEQFF. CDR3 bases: TGCGCCAGCAGCACTGGACTAGCGGGAGGCCACGTACTCTATGAGCAGTTCTTC.